These 29 T cell receptor beta chains were sequenced from one sample in a study of CXCR3-negative and CXCR3-positive naive CD8 T cells. TRB cDNA was prepared as libraries by UMI-labeled 5' RACE. From its re-call of the 5' RACE reads, TCRdb lists each CDR3 protein once, without DNA. This table lists about 90,000 distinct CDR3 sequences. The sample comprised naive CXCR3- CD8+ T cells from blood. Subset here: CD45RO-CCR7+CD27+CD95- naive CD8+ T cells lacking CXCR3 (TNR3-). The origin of the receptors is a human donor in good health. Some clones in this sample may be carry-over from other donors' samples.

The V gene is TRBV7-9, the J gene TRBJ1-1; TCRdb indicates TRBD1, and absent DNA this call remains unverified. The CDR3 consists of 13 residues. The germline V gene has CDR1 SEHNR and CDR2 FQNEAQ (reference sequence). The CDR3 is CASIPEENTEAFF. Together with reference TRBV7-9 and TRBJ1-1, the CDR3 gives the full variable domain: DTGVSQNPRHKITKRGQNVTFRCDPISEHNRLYWYRQTLGQGPEFLTYFQNEAQLEKSRLLSDRFSAERPKGSFSTLEIQRTEQGDSAMYLCASIPEENTEAFFGQGTRLTVV.

The chain employs TRBV14 and TRBJ2-1; TCRdb proposes TRBD1, but this gene call is untestable without DNA. CDR1 and CDR2 from the germline V gene are SGHDN and FVKESK. The CDR3 extends over 17 amino acids. The CDR3 sequence: CASSHIGRTVHGNEQFF.

This chain joins TRBV9 and TRBJ2-1; TCRdb proposes TRBD2, but this gene call is untestable without DNA. This CDR3 is built from 15 residues. The germline V gene has CDR1 SGDLS and CDR2 YYNGEE. The CDR3: CASSVYGSGIDEQLF.

The CDR3 spells CASSPGPPEYNEQFF. The V gene is TRBV18, the J gene TRBJ2-1; the TCRdb call, TRBD2, lacks DNA for checking. The CDR3 spans 15 residues. Germline loops: CDR1 KGHSH, CDR2 LQKENI.

The genes are TRBV7-9 and TRBJ2-5; TCRdb calls TRBD1, which cannot be checked without DNA. CDR1 is SEHNR, CDR2 FQNEAQ, per germline (reference sequence). This CDR3 is built from 13 residues. CDR3 sequence reads: CASRKGDDGTQYF.

The CDR3 loop reads CASSLGLDGNTEAFF. The chain employs TRBV4-3 and TRBJ1-1. CDR3 length equals 15 residues. Germline values: CDR1 LGHNA, CDR2 YSLEER.

The chain joins TRBV29-1 to TRBJ2-2. Germline values: CDR1 SQVTM, CDR2 ANQGSEA. The CDR3 is 13 amino acids. The CDR3 reads CSVRTPNTGELFF.

This chain joins TRBV29-1 and TRBJ1-3; without DNA, the TCRdb call of TRBD1 cannot be checked. This CDR3 region has 13 residues. CDR1 is SQVTM and CDR2 is ANQGSEA in the germline V gene. This chain's CDR3 is CSVGVTSGNTIYF.

This chain connects TRBV29-1 to TRBJ1-1; TCRdb lists TRBD1, though no DNA is available to test this call. Germline assignment: CDR1 SQVTM and CDR2 ANQGSEA. This CDR3 is built from 15 residues. The CDR3 here is CSVEGQGQVGTEAFF.

The chain employs TRBV15 and TRBJ1-2. CDR1 and CDR2 (germline): LNHNV, YYDKDF (reference sequence). The CDR3 is 15 amino acids. The CDR3 region is CSTSRAHDIYYGYTF.

This chain links TRBV14 with TRBJ2-1; as DNA is missing, the TRBD1 call by TCRdb cannot be tested. Germline CDR1 is SGHDN and CDR2 is FVKESK. This CDR3 spans 11 amino acids. CDR3 sequence reads: CASSPGYEQFF.

The chain combines TRBV7-2 with TRBJ2-7; without DNA, the TCRdb call of TRBD1 cannot be checked. The CDR3 covers 14 residues. CDR1 is SGHTA, CDR2 FQGNSA, per germline. Here the CDR3 reads CASSFGGGSYEQYF.

This chain connects TRBV29-1 to TRBJ2-1; TCRdb selects TRBD1, and the lack of DNA leaves this call unchecked. Germline V lookup: CDR1 SQVTM, CDR2 ANQGSEA. There are 16 residues in the CDR3. This CDR3 reads CSVEDWTGMSYNEQFF.

This chain uses TRBV29-1 with TRBJ2-7; TCRdb selects TRBD1, and the lack of DNA leaves this call unchecked. Germline loops: CDR1 SQVTM, CDR2 ANQGSEA. This CDR3 region has 14 residues. The CDR3 is CSVVSGLKSYEQYF.

The CDR3 sequence is CASSASTRPPSEAFF. The chain uses TRBV5-1 and TRBJ1-1. CDR3 length equals 15 residues. The germline V gene has CDR1 SGHRS and CDR2 YFSETQ.

The V gene is TRBV2, the J gene TRBJ1-3; the TCRdb D gene call, TRBD1, has no DNA to confirm it. CDR1 and CDR2 from the germline V gene are SNHLY and FYNNEI. This CDR3 has 16 residues. The CDR3 sequence is CASSEGDTPFVGTIYF.

This chain connects TRBV27 to TRBJ2-3; TCRdb reports TRBD2, a call that lacks DNA to check it against. This CDR3 has 13 amino acids. Germline loops: CDR1 MNHEY, CDR2 SMNVEV (reference sequence). CDR3 protein: CVSRAGWGDTQYF.

V usage is TRBV27 and J usage is TRBJ1-5; the TCRdb call, TRBD1, lacks DNA for checking. The CDR3 totals 14 residues. Germline CDR1 reads MNHEY; CDR2 reads SMNVEV (reference sequence). The CDR3 region is CASSFGQGDQPQHF.

This sequence joins TRBV18 and TRBJ1-5; the D gene TCRdb calls, TRBD1, cannot be checked with no DNA. Looked up from germline, CDR1 is KGHSH and CDR2 is LQKENI. CDR3 length equals 14 residues. CDR3 amino acids: CASSLQGEFQPQHF.

The chain employs TRBV29-1 and TRBJ1-2. Looked up from germline, CDR1 is SQVTM and CDR2 is ANQGSEA. The length of the CDR3 is 11 residues. The CDR3 reads CSVWSQHGYTF.

CDR3 sequence: CASSLGGGTYEQYF. V is TRBV7-6 and J is TRBJ2-7; there is no DNA to check the TCRdb D call of TRBD1. The CDR3 is 14 amino acids. Germline V gives CDR1 SGHVS, CDR2 FNYEAQ.

The CDR3 reads CSVEGRGYPYEQYF. This chain uses TRBV29-1 with TRBJ2-7; the TRBD1 assignment by TCRdb is unverifiable without DNA. CDR3 length equals 14 residues. CDR1 SQVTM and CDR2 ANQGSEA come from the germline V gene.

The chain links TRBV29-1 to TRBJ2-1. Germline CDR1 is SQVTM and CDR2 is ANQGSEA. This CDR3 region has 13 residues. CDR3 residues: CSVLERNYNEQFF.

This chain joins TRBV15 and TRBJ1-5; TCRdb designates TRBD1, a call that cannot be tested without DNA. The CDR3 has 15 amino acids. CDR1 is LNHNV and CDR2 is YYDKDF in the germline V gene (reference sequence). The CDR3 here is CATSPKDRSNQPQHF.

The chain carries TRBV4-3 and TRBJ2-2. Germline V gene sequence: CDR1 LGHNA, CDR2 YSLEER. The CDR3 length is 15 residues. The CDR3 sequence is CASSQAAPNTGELFF.

CDR3 amino acids: CASSTPDEKLFF. V is TRBV18 and J is TRBJ1-4. The CDR3 totals 12 residues. In germline, CDR1 is KGHSH, CDR2 LQKENI.

The chain links TRBV5-1 to TRBJ2-7; TCRdb calls TRBD2, which cannot be checked without DNA. CDR1 SGHRS and CDR2 YFSETQ come from the germline V gene. This CDR3 has 15 residues. The chain's CDR3 is CASSLAPSGIYEQYF.

This chain uses TRBV10-2 with TRBJ2-2; the D gene TCRdb calls, TRBD2, cannot be checked with no DNA. CDR1 is WSHSY, CDR2 SAAADI, per germline. The CDR3 extends over 15 amino acids. CDR3 amino acids: CASFGLAENTGELFF.

V is TRBV2 and J is TRBJ2-1; the D call from TCRdb, TRBD1, cannot be confirmed without DNA. The CDR3 length is 15 residues. Germline V gene lookup returns CDR1 SNHLY and CDR2 FYNNEI. CDR3: CASSERDGVYNEQFF.